The sequence of this T cell receptor (beta chain) was determined in a study of blood T cells in healthy people across ages (dated by TCRdb to the mid-2010s). Context from the whole study: In model experiments, template switching captured roughly one uniquely barcoded TCR beta cDNA molecule for every two T cells. Using deep sequencing normalized with unique cDNA molecular identifiers, the study measured how TCR beta repertoire diversity changes with age. The donors were divided into four age groups: young (average around 17 years), middle-aged (approximately 39), aged (approximately 62) and long-lived (82). Donors of different ages were randomly distributed across sequencing lanes to avoid experimental bias. The study analyzed two additional independent replicas of 1 million unique cDNA reads from the same blood draw for two donors, one aged 18 to 29 and one aged 80 or older. Results the study describes overall, beyond this receptor: Estimates of total diversity based on one million sequenced T cells were regarded as lower bounds and as underestimates. The long-lived group showed more naive CD4+ T cells, fewer expanded clones and increased TCR diversity than the aged group, suggesting age selection. A strong correlation was found between observed TCR beta diversity and the percentage of naive T cells measured by flow cytometry. As age increased, observed TCR beta diversity per million T cells dropped in a roughly linear way, and a significant reduction was already evident by age about 36. Because donor CMV infection status was unknown, age-related changes in expanded clonotypes were potentially confounded. Since profiling was done on bulk unsorted PBMCs, naive and antigen-experienced compartments could not be conclusively compared.

The approximately 40 donors, aged about 6 to 95 years, were systemically healthy Caucasian individuals from Russia. Each donor gave approximately 9.3 milliliters of peripheral blood, collected into EDTA-treated Vacutainer tubes. Ficoll-Paque density-gradient centrifugation was used to isolate PBMCs, with at least 7 million per sample. Total RNA was extracted from PBMCs with Trizol reagent, with at least 5 micrograms obtained per sample. For every donor, an aliquot of PBMCs went through flow cytometry to measure the percentages of naive CD45RAhigh/CD27high T cells. In the case of this clonotype: Its antigen is still unknown. Per-nucleotide qualities are absent, and no much larger clonotype sits a single base away.

V sheds 0 bases and J sheds 3 bases, leaving 11 bases between their ends. The CDR3 runs 14 residues from the cysteine to the phenylalanine. Kept here is only the CDR3 DNA, which spans 42 bases and is read in frame from base 1. The germline V gene (reference sequence) sets CDR1 to DFQATT and CDR2 to SNEGSKA. Library creation used 5' RACE. TCRdb names Illumina HiSeq 2500 as the instrument used. A second PCR of roughly 6 to 11 cycles was run with a J-beta primer mix and a sample-barcoded 5' primer. Each TCR beta cDNA molecule received a unique molecular identifier from a template-switch 5' adaptor carrying 12 random nucleotides. Each sample yielded at least 3 million CDR3-containing paired-end reads. First-strand cDNA synthesis was performed from all RNA using the Mint cDNA synthesis kit, with priming by a TRBC-specific oligonucleotide. All cDNA was treated with uracil-DNA glycosylase and then went through a first 18-cycle PCR with the universal primers M1SS and BC2_uni_R. In the original analysis: Normalization of each sample was performed by random selection of 1 million high-quality reads, each carrying a distinct molecular identifier. Reads sharing molecular identifiers were discarded rather than binned into consensus sequences. MiTCR, with a Q25 quality threshold and the strictest error-elimination algorithm, was used for CDR3 identification, clonotype clustering and error correction. A nonparametric unseen species model with Euler transformation was used to estimate lower-bound total TCR beta diversity. TCRdb applied fastp at Q25 and MiXCR to the public reads, then kept only in-frame beta chains. For every CDR3 protein sequence, its rows merge into one entry that carries the most common genes and DNA. TCRdb assigned the V and J calls; the authors' analysis was not used. This sample holds about 1.4 million distinct CDR3 sequences; approximately 60% were observed only once. The ten largest account for about 6.3% of the sample.

This sequence uses TRBV20-1 and TRBJ1-2; the D gene lacks a confident call. Sequenced material: blood. This clonotype originated in a man younger than 30 in good health. Here the CDR3 is given as CSARDFGQYYGYTF. The nucleotide sequence reads as follows: TGCAGTGCTAGAGATTTTGGGCAGTACTATGGCTACACCTTC.